The source of this T cell receptor (beta chain) is a study of T cells in tumors after PD-1 blockade. Per the germline V gene, CDR1 is SGHTA and CDR2 is FQGTGA. V dropped 4 bases and J dropped 6; count of bases not matched to a gene: 7. The CDR3 sequence is 15 residues long. The assay was immunoSEQ multiplex PCR, and TCRdb's table has in-frame clones only and misses some. The sample contains 4,700 or so clones, 65% to 70% of which appear only once. The clonotype comes from a human donor with cutaneous squamous cell carcinoma. The sample in question was tumor tissue, obtained before anti-PD-1 treatment. This rearrangement joins TRBV7-3 to TRBJ2-1; 9 positions match TRBD1. The CDR3 region has the DNA TGTGCCAGCAGCTCGCCGGGACAGGGTACCAATGAGCAGTTCTTC. Translated, it gives CASSSPGQGTNEQFF.